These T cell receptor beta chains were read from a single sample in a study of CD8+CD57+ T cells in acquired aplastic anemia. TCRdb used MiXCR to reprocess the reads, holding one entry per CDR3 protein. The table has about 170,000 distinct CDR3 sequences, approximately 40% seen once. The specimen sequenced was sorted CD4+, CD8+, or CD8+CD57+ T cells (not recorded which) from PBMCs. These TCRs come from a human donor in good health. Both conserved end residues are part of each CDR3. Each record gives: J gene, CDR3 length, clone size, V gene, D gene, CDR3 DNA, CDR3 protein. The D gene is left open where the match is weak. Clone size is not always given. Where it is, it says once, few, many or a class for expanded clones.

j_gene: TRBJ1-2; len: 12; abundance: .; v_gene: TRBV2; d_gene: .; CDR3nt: TGTGCCAGCAATGACGTCGAGTATGGCTACACCTTC; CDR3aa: CASNDVEYGYTF
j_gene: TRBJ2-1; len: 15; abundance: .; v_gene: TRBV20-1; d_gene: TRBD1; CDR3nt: TGCAGTGCAGCCCTTGTCCCGGGACAGGGCGGTGAGCAACTCTTC; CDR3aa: CSAALVPGQGGEQLF
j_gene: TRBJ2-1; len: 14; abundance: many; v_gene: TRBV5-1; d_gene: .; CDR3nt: TGCGCCAGCAGCCCTAGACAGGCACACAATGAGCAGTTCTTC; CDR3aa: CASSPRQAHNEQFF
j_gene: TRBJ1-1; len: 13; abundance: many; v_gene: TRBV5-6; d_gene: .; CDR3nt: TGTGCCAGCAGCTTCGGGGATGGCACTGAAGCTTTCTTT; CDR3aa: CASSFGDGTEAFF
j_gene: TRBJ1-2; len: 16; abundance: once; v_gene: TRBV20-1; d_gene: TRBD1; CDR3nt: TGCAGTGCTAGAGACCCCTCGCCGGACAGGGGGGCCGGCTACACCTTC; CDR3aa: CSARDPSPDRGAGYTF
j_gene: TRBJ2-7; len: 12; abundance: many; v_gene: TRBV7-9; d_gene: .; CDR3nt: TGTGCCAGCAGCCCCATTGGGGACGAGCAGTACTTC; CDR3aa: CASSPIGDEQYF
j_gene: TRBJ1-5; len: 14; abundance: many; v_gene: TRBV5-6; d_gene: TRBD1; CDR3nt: TGTGCCAGCAGCGCCGGGACAGCGAATCAGCCCCAGCATTTT; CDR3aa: CASSAGTANQPQHF
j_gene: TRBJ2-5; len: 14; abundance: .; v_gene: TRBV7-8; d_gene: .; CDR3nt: TGTGCCAGCAGCTTAGGTCAGGGATCGGAGACCCAGTACTTC; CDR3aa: CASSLGQGSETQYF
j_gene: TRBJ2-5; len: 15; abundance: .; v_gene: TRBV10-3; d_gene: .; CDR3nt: TGTGCCATCAGTGACCAGAAAGGGAATGAAGAGACCCAGTACTTC; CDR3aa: CAISDQKGNEETQYF
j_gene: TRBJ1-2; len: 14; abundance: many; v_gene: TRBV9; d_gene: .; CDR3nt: TGTGCCAGCAGCGAACCCACAGCCCCCTATGGCTACACCTTC; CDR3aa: CASSEPTAPYGYTF
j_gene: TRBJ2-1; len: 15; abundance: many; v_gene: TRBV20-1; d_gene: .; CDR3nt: TGCAGTGCTATACAGCAAAGGTTAGTCTACAATGAGCAGTTCTTC; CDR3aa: CSAIQQRLVYNEQFF
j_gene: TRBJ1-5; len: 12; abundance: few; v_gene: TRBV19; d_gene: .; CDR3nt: TGTGCCAGTAGTATAGAGCCAGGGACGCAGCATTTT; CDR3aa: CASSIEPGTQHF
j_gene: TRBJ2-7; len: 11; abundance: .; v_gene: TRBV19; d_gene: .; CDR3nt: TGTGCCACCTTAGATTCCTACGAGCAGTACTTC; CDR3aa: CATLDSYEQYF
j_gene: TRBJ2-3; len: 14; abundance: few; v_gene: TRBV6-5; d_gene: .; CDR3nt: TGTGCCAGCAGTCTGGACTGGGGCACAGATACGCAGTATTTT; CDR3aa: CASSLDWGTDTQYF
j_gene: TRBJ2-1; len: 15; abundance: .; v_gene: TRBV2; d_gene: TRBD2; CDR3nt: TGTGCCAGCAGTGAATTTAGCGGGGTCTACAATGAGCAGTTCTTC; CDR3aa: CASSEFSGVYNEQFF
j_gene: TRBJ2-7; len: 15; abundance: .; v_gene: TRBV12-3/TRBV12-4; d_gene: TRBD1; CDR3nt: TGTGCCAGCACAACCAGGACAGGGGGGACCTACGAGCAGTACTTC; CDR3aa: CASTTRTGGTYEQYF
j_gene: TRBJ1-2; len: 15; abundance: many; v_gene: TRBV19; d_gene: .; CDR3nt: TGTGCCAGTAGTTCTAGACAGTCCCCGTTCAATGGCTACACCTTC; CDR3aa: CASSSRQSPFNGYTF
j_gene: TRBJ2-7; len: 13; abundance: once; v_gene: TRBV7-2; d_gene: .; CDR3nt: TGTGCCAGCAGTGACAGTAGGAGGGGCGAGCAGTACTTC; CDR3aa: CASSDSRRGEQYF
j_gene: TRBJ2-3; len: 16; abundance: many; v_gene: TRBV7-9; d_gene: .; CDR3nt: TGTGCCAGCAGCTTAGGAAGGGACACAAATTCAGATACGCAGTATTTT; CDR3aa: CASSLGRDTNSDTQYF
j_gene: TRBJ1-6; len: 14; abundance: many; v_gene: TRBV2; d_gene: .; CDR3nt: TGTGCCAGCAGTGAAGAACAGACAAATTCACCCCTCCACTTT; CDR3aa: CASSEEQTNSPLHF
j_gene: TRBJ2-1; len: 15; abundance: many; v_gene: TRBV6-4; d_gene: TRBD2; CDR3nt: TGTGCCAGCAGCGACGGCGGGAGCACATCCAATGAGCAGTTCTTC; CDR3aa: CASSDGGSTSNEQFF
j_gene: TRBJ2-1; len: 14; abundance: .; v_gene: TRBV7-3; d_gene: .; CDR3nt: TGTGCCAGCAGCTTACTGTCAGGGGGGAATGAGCAGTTCTTC; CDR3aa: CASSLLSGGNEQFF
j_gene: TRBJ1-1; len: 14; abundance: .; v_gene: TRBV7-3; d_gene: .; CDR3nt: TGTGCCAGCAGCTTAAGCGGGGTGGTCGCTGAAGCTTTCTTT; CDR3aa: CASSLSGVVAEAFF
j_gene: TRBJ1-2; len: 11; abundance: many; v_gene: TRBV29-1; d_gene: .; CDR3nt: TGCAGCCTTGGATACCGGGAGGGCTACACCTTC; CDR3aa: CSLGYREGYTF
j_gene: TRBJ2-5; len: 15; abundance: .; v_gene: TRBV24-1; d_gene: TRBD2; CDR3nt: TGTGCCACCAGTTACCCCGGGGGGGGCCAAGAGACCCAGTACTTC; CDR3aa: CATSYPGGGQETQYF
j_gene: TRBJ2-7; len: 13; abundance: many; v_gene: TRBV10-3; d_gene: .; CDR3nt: TGTGCCATCAGGACCTTCGGCGGGCACGAGCAGTACTTC; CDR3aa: CAIRTFGGHEQYF
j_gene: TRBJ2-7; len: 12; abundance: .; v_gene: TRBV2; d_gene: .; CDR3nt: TGTGCCACCCAGGACCGCTCCTACGAGCAGTACTTC; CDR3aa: CATQDRSYEQYF